This T cell receptor (beta chain) was recorded in a study of blood T cell repertoires in COVID-19. CDR1 is MNHEY and CDR2 is SVGEGT in the germline V gene. The junction had 12 bases not matched to a gene; V was cut back by 6 bases and J by 5 bases. The CDR3 has 17 amino acids. Assay used: immunoSEQ multiplex PCR; TCRdb lists only in-frame clones, some missing. This table holds 430,000 or so clones, 70% to 90% found once. The receptor was isolated from a woman in her late teens or twenties who had been exposed to COVID-19. Sequencing was done on a sample of PBMCs or T cells enriched from blood (not recorded which). The chain links TRBV6-2 or TRBV6-3 to TRBJ2-2; 10 bases match TRBD2. This chain's CDR3 is CASSRTSGEVRTGELFF. CDR3 DNA: TGTGCCAGCAGCAGGACTAGCGGAGAAGTTAGGACCGGGGAGCTGTTTTTT.